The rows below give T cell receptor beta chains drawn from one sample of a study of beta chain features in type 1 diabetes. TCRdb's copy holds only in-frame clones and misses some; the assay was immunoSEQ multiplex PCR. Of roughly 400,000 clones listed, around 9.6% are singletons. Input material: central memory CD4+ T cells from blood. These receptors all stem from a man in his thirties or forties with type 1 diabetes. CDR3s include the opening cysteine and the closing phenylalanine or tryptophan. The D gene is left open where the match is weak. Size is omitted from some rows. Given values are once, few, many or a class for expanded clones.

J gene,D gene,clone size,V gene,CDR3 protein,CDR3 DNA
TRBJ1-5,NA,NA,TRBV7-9,CASSSDAGQPQHF,TGTGCCAGCAGCTCCGACGCGGGGCAGCCCCAGCATTTT
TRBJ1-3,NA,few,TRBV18,CASSPPDRPSGNTIYF,TGTGCCAGCTCACCACCGGACAGACCCTCTGGAAACACCATATATTTT
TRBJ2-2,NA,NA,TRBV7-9,CASSLQAANTGELFF,TGTGCCAGCAGCTTGCAAGCCGCGAACACCGGGGAGCTGTTTTTT
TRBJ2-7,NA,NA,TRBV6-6,CASGPRRYEQYF,TGTGCCAGCGGACCACGCCGTTACGAGCAGTACTTC
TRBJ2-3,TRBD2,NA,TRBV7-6,CASSLAPGGTTDTQYF,TGTGCCAGCAGCTTAGCACCGGGGGGAACCACAGATACGCAGTATTTT
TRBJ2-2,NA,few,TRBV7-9,CASSLAEVAGELFF,TGTGCCAGCAGCTTAGCGGAGGTAGCCGGGGAGCTGTTTTTT
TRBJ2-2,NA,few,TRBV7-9,CASSLDRRTGELFF,TGTGCCAGCAGCTTAGACAGGCGCACCGGGGAGCTGTTTTTT
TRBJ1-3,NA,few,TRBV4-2,CASSQVGGPASGNTIYF,TGTGCCAGCAGCCAAGTAGGGGGGCCCGCCTCTGGAAACACCATATATTTT
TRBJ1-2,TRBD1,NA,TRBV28,CASSYNTGGYGYTF,TGTGCCAGCAGTTATAATACAGGGGGCTATGGCTACACCTTC
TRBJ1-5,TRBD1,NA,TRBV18,CASSSGQAGNQPQHF,TGTGCCAGCTCATCAGGACAGGCGGGAAATCAGCCCCAGCATTTT
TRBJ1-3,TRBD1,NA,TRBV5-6,CASSRETGRNTIYF,TGTGCCAGCAGCCGGGAGACAGGGAGAAACACCATATATTTT
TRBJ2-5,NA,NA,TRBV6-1,CASTHGRWETQYF,TGTGCCAGCACCCACGGGAGATGGGAGACCCAGTACTTC
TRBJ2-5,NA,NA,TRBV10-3,CASSYSKGETQYF,TGTGCCAGCAGTTACTCGAAGGGAGAGACCCAGTACTTC
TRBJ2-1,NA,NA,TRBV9,CASSEGNSNEQFF,TGTGCCAGCAGCGAGGGGAACAGCAATGAGCAGTTCTTC
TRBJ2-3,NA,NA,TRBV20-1,CSADSTDTQYF,TGCAGTGCTGACAGCACAGATACGCAGTATTTT
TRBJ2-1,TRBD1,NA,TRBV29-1,CSVVGGGPYNEQFF,TGCAGCGTTGTAGGGGGCGGGCCCTACAATGAGCAGTTCTTC
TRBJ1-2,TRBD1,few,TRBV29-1,CSVEKEGASGYTF,TGCAGCGTTGAGAAGGAGGGGGCGTCTGGCTACACCTTC
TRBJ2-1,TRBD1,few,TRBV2,CASKISQGDIRDEQFF,TGTGCCAGCAAAATAAGCCAGGGGGACATCAGGGATGAGCAGTTCTTC
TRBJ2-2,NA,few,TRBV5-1,CASSREAAGELFF,TGCGCCAGCAGCAGAGAGGCGGCCGGGGAGCTGTTTTTT
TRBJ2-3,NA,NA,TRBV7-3,CASSQDWTTDTQYF,TGCGCCAGCAGCCAAGATTGGACCACAGATACGCAGTATTTT
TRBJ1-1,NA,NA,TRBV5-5,CASSFNTLNTEAFF,TGTGCCAGCAGCTTTAACACTCTGAACACTGAAGCTTTCTTT
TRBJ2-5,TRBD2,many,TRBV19,CASSDSAGAQETQYF,TGTGCCAGTAGTGATTCAGCGGGAGCGCAAGAGACCCAGTACTTC
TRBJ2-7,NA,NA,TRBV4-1,CASSQGDSTYEQYF,TGCGCCAGCAGCCAAGGGGACTCAACCTACGAGCAGTACTTC
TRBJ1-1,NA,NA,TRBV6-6,CASSYVVTEAFF,TGTGCCAGCAGTTACGTAGTCACTGAAGCTTTCTTT
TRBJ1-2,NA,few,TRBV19,CASSITTGSYGYTF,TGTGCCAGTAGTATAACAACAGGGAGCTATGGCTACACCTTC
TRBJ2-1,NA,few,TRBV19,CASSILGQGSYNEQFF,TGTGCCAGTAGTATTTTGGGGCAGGGAAGCTACAATGAGCAGTTCTTC
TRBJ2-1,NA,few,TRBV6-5,CASRSLGSYNEQFF,TGTGCCAGCAGATCCCTTGGCTCCTACAATGAGCAGTTCTTC
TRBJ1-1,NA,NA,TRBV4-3,CASSQGKGVVGEAFF,TGCGCCAGCAGCCAGGGCAAAGGGGTGGTTGGTGAAGCTTTCTTT
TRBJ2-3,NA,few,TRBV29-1,CSVTGIGADTQYF,TGCAGCGTTACAGGAATCGGGGCAGATACGCAGTATTTT
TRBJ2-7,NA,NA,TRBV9,CASGRDYEQYF,TGTGCCAGCGGCAGGGACTACGAGCAGTACTTC
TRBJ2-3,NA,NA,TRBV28,CATNGVLTDTQYF,TGTGCCACCAACGGGGTATTGACAGATACGCAGTATTTT
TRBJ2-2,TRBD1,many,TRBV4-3,CASSQVMEGTGGTGELFF,TGCGCCAGCAGCCAAGTCATGGAAGGGACAGGGGGCACCGGGGAGCTGTTTTTT
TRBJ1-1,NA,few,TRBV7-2,CASSSMGTSEAFF,TGTGCCAGCAGCTCTATGGGGACGAGTGAAGCTTTCTTT
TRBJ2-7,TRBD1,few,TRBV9,CASSTGTEGYGEQYF,TGTGCCAGCAGCACCGGGACAGAGGGATACGGCGAGCAGTACTTC
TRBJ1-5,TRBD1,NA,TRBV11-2,CASGQGEDQPQHF,TGTGCCAGCGGACAGGGTGAGGATCAGCCCCAGCATTTT
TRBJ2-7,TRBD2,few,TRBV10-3,CAIAERESYEQYF,TGTGCCATCGCGGAGCGGGAGTCCTACGAGCAGTACTTC
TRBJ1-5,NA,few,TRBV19,CASSSGEDHQPQHF,TGTGCCAGTAGTAGTGGAGAGGACCATCAGCCCCAGCATTTT
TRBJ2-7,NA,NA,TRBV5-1,CASSFIGAEYEQYF,TGCGCCAGCAGCTTCATAGGGGCAGAGTACGAGCAGTACTTC
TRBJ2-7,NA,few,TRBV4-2,CASSLEGSSYEQYF,TGTGCCAGCAGCTTAGAGGGGTCCTCCTACGAGCAGTACTTC
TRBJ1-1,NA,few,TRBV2,CASSPELETEAFF,TGTGCCAGCAGTCCTGAGCTCGAGACTGAAGCTTTCTTT
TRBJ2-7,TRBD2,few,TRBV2,CASGGRAVEQYF,TGTGCCAGCGGCGGGAGGGCCGTCGAGCAGTACTTC
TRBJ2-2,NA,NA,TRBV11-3,CASSFQGANTGELFF,TGTGCCAGCAGCTTTCAGGGCGCGAACACCGGGGAGCTGTTTTTT
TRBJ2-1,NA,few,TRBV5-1,CASSFGPRGATGNEQFF,TGCGCCAGCAGCTTCGGGCCCCGAGGGGCTACTGGAAATGAGCAGTTCTTC
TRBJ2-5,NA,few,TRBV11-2,CASSFSGRGETQYF,TGTGCCAGCAGCTTTAGCGGTCGGGGAGAGACCCAGTACTTC
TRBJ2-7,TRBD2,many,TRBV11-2,CASNPGSGSVYEQYF,TGTGCCAGCAACCCCGGGAGCGGGAGTGTCTACGAGCAGTACTTC